This TCR beta chain was documented in a study of technical replicates of blood from a handful of donors. V shed 3 bases and J shed 5 bases, with 14 bases lying between them. The CDR3 is 14 residues long. Germline values: CDR1 MNHEY, CDR2 SMNVEV (reference sequence). TCRdb's copy holds only in-frame clones and misses some; the assay was immunoSEQ multiplex PCR. This sample has 75,000 to 90,000 clones, with around 90% found just once. The origin of this receptor is a human donor in good health. The chain couples TRBV27 to TRBJ2-7, with a tentative D call TRBD1 (5 bases). The sample comprised T cells isolated from PBMCs. DNA for the CDR3: TGTGCCAGCAGTTTTTTTCAGGGCAGCCACGAGCAGTACTTC. Its translation is CASSFFQGSHEQYF.